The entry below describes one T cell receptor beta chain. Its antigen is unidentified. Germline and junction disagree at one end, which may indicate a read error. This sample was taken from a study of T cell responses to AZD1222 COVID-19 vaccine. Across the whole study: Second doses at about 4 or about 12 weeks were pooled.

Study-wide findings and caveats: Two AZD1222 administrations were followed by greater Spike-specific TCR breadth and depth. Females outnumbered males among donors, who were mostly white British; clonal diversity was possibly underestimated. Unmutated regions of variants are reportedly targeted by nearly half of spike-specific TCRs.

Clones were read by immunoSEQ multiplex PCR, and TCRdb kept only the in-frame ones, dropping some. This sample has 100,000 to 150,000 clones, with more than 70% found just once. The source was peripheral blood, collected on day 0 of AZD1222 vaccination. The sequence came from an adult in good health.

Written as DNA, the CDR3 is TGTGCCAGCTCACCAGTGGAGCGGGAGCTGTTCTTC. It translates to CASSPVERELFF. The rearrangement links TRBV18 to TRBJ2-1, with TRBD2 identical over 8 bases. There are 12 residues in the CDR3. CDR1 and CDR2 from the germline V gene are KGHSH and LQKENI.